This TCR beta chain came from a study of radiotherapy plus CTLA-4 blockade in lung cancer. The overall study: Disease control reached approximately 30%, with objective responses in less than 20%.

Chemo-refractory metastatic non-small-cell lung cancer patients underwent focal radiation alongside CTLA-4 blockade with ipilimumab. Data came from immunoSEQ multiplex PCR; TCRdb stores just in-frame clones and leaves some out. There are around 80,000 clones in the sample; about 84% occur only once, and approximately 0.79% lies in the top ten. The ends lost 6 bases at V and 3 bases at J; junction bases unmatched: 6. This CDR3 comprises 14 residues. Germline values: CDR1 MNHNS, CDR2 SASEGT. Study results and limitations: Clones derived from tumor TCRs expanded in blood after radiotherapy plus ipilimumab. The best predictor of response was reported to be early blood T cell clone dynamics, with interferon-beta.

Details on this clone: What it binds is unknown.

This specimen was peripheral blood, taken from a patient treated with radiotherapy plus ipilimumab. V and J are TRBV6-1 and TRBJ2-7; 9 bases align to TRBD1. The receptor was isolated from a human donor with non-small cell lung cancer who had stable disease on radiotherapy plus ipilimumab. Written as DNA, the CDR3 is TGTGCCAGCAGAGGACAGGGGTGGGGCTACGAGCAGTACTTC. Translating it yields CASRGQGWGYEQYF.